A selection of T cell receptor beta chains follows, all from one sample in a study of cytomegalovirus exposure and HLA in healthy donors. The repertoire was sequenced with immunoSEQ multiplex PCR; TCRdb's copy has only in-frame clones and lacks some. The sample shows around 130,000 clones, almost 90% of them seen only once. The specimen was PBMCs. The source of these receptors is a man aged 25 to 45 in good health and CMV-seronegative. CDR3s include the opening cysteine and the closing phenylalanine or tryptophan. Each record gives: clone size, CDR3 length, V gene, D gene, J gene, CDR3 DNA, CDR3 protein. The D gene is left open where the match is weak. The size entry is marked missing in some rows and otherwise reads once, few, many or a size class.

-,15,TRBV7-9,-,TRBJ2-6,TGTGCCAGCAGCTTCCCAGGAACTGGGGCCAACGTCCTGACTTTC,CASSFPGTGANVLTF
-,11,TRBV30,-,TRBJ2-5,TGTGCCTGGGGGCTACAAGAGACCCAGTACTTC,CAWGLQETQYF
-,13,TRBV28,-,TRBJ2-7,TGTGCCAGCCGGGGGTCCAGCTCCTACGAGCAGTACTTC,CASRGSSSYEQYF
-,14,TRBV11-3,TRBD1,TRBJ2-3,TGTGCCAGCAGCCAGGGACAGGGGACAGATACGCAGTATTTT,CASSQGQGTDTQYF
-,14,TRBV15,TRBD1,TRBJ2-1,TGTGCCACCGCCACCGGGACAGGTTACAATGAGCAGTTCTTC,CATATGTGYNEQFF
-,16,TRBV25-1,-,TRBJ1-1,TGTGCCAGCAGTGCCGGGCGGGGACCCAAGAACACTGAAGCTTTCTTT,CASSAGRGPKNTEAFF
-,18,TRBV9,TRBD2,TRBJ2-1,TGTGCCAGCACTGACTCGACTTCGAGCGGGAGCTTTGTTAATGAGCAGTTCTTC,CASTDSTSSGSFVNEQFF
-,13,TRBV5-4,-,TRBJ2-1,TGTGCCAGCAGCTTTGCACAGGTAAATGAGCAGTTCTTC,CASSFAQVNEQFF
-,12,TRBV6-5,TRBD2,TRBJ2-7,TGTGCCAGCAGTACTAGCGCTCGAGAGCAGTACTTC,CASSTSAREQYF
-,15,TRBV5-6,-,TRBJ1-1,TGTGCCAGCAGCTTGGCAGCGGGGGCAGGCACTGAAGCTTTCTTT,CASSLAAGAGTEAFF
-,16,TRBV7-2,TRBD1,TRBJ1-5,TGTGCCAGCAGTCTGGCTCTTATGACAGGGAATCAGCCCCAGCATTTT,CASSLALMTGNQPQHF
-,16,TRBV5-4,TRBD2,TRBJ2-7,TGTGCCAGCAGCTTTCTAGCGGGAGGGGCACTATACGAGCAGTACTTC,CASSFLAGGALYEQYF
many,16,TRBV10-3,TRBD1,TRBJ2-7,TGTGCCATCAGGGGCAGACAGGGGGAGAGTTCCTACGAGCAGTACTTC,CAIRGRQGESSYEQYF
few,14,TRBV9,-,TRBJ1-1,TGTGCCAGCCGCCCCGTAGGGGGTGGCACTGAAGCTTTCTTT,CASRPVGGGTEAFF
-,16,TRBV7-9,TRBD2,TRBJ2-5,TGTGCCAGCAGCTTAGGACTAGCGGGAGGGTCGGAGACCCAGTACTTC,CASSLGLAGGSETQYF
-,13,TRBV18,-,TRBJ2-7,TGTGCCAGCTCACCGGACAGCTTCTACGAGCAGTACTTC,CASSPDSFYEQYF
-,12,TRBV5-6,-,TRBJ1-1,TGTGCCAGCAGCTTGGTTCGGGGTGAAGCTTTCTTT,CASSLVRGEAFF
-,13,TRBV6-5,-,TRBJ2-2,TGTGCCACCAGGATGAGGGAGGCCGGGGAGCTGTTTTTT,CATRMREAGELFF
once,15,TRBV27,-,TRBJ1-5,TGTGCCAGCAACAACTCAAGGCAGGAGGTTAGGCCCCAGCATTTT,CASNNSRQEVRPQHF
-,17,TRBV15,TRBD2,TRBJ2-7,TGTGCCACCAGTGATGGACTAGCGGGGTCGAGCTCCTACGAGCAGTACTTC,CATSDGLAGSSSYEQYF
-,13,TRBV19,TRBD1,TRBJ1-1,TGTGCCAGTTACCGACAGGGGTCCACTGAAGCTTTCTTT,CASYRQGSTEAFF
once,12,TRBV5-1,-,TRBJ1-2,TGCGCCAGTGAGACAGGACCCTATGGCTACACCTTC,CASETGPYGYTF
-,15,TRBV4-3,TRBD1,TRBJ1-2,TGCGCCAGCAGCCAAGATGGACAGGGGGCTGTTGGCTACACCTTC,CASSQDGQGAVGYTF
once,12,TRBV6-6,TRBD1,TRBJ1-4,TGTGCCAGCAGTACGACAGGGGCAAAACTGTTTTTT,CASSTTGAKLFF
-,13,TRBV13,TRBD1,TRBJ1-2,TGTGCCAGCAGCTCGGGACAGGAACATGGCTACACCTTC,CASSSGQEHGYTF
-,14,TRBV5-6,-,TRBJ1-2,TGTGCCAGCAGCTTGGGAAGTACAAACTATGGCTACACCTTC,CASSLGSTNYGYTF
-,17,TRBV2,TRBD2,TRBJ2-2,TGTGCCAGCAGTGAAATGAGCGGGGCGGGGAACACCGGGGAGCTGTTTTTT,CASSEMSGAGNTGELFF
-,15,TRBV7-9,TRBD1,TRBJ1-1,TGTGCCAGCAGCTTAGGCCGAACAGGGGGGACTGAAGCTTTCTTT,CASSLGRTGGTEAFF
-,13,TRBV7-3,TRBD2,TRBJ2-2,TGTGCCAGCGGACTAGCGGAGGGCGGGGAGCTGTTTTTT,CASGLAEGGELFF
-,13,TRBV27,-,TRBJ1-5,TGTGCCAGCAGTCTCGCAGGGGTTCAGCCCCAGCATTTT,CASSLAGVQPQHF
-,17,TRBV19,TRBD2,TRBJ2-3,TGTGCCAGTAGGGGACTAGCGGGTGTCGCTAGCACAGATACGCAGTATTTT,CASRGLAGVASTDTQYF
-,14,TRBV6-1,TRBD1,TRBJ2-5,TGTGCCAGCAGCTCGGGACAGGGAGGAGGGACCCAGTACTTC,CASSSGQGGGTQYF
-,16,TRBV11-2,-,TRBJ2-7,TGTGCCAGCAGCTCCCCCAGGGCCGACATCTCCTACGAGCAGTACTTC,CASSSPRADISYEQYF
-,15,TRBV30,-,TRBJ2-5,TGTGCCTGGAGTTTCCTAGCTCTGTACCAAGAGACCCAGTACTTC,CAWSFLALYQETQYF
-,14,TRBV18,-,TRBJ1-4,TGTGCCAGCTACCCGTCGGGGACAAATGAAAAACTGTTTTTT,CASYPSGTNEKLFF
-,15,TRBV9,TRBD2,TRBJ2-1,TGTGCCAGCAGCAGAACTTCGGGAGGGTTGGTTTCGCAGTTCTTC,CASSRTSGGLVSQFF
-,12,TRBV30,-,TRBJ2-7,TGTGCCTGGATTGAGAGCTCCTACGAGCAGTACTTC,CAWIESSYEQYF
once,15,TRBV5-1,-,TRBJ1-3,TGCGCCAGCAGTAGCGCAGGAAACTCTGGAAACACCATATATTTT,CASSSAGNSGNTIYF
few,17,TRBV6-1,TRBD2,TRBJ2-3,TGTGCCAGCAGTGAAGATGTCCCGGGGAGGGCCGCAGATACGCAGTATTTT,CASSEDVPGRAADTQYF
-,20,TRBV4-1,-,TRBJ1-5,TGCGCCAGCAGCCAAGAGGGATGGGGCCGTACGGAGATACGCAATCAGCCCCAGCATTTT,CASSQEGWGRTEIRNQPQHF
-,13,TRBV19,-,TRBJ1-2,TGTGCCAGTAGTCTGTCGCCAGTGGATGGCTACACCTTC,CASSLSPVDGYTF
-,15,TRBV14,-,TRBJ1-1,TGTGCCAGCAATTGGGGAGACGGTGGGAACACTGAAGCTTTCTTT,CASNWGDGGNTEAFF
once,15,TRBV27,TRBD1,TRBJ1-3,TGTGCCAGCAGTCGGACAGGGCCTTACGGAAACACCATATATTTT,CASSRTGPYGNTIYF
-,14,TRBV5-4,-,TRBJ2-7,TGTGCCAGCAGCAACCGGGGGGCCGCCTACGAGCAGTACTTC,CASSNRGAAYEQYF
-,15,TRBV19,-,TRBJ2-3,TGTGCCAGTAGTCCCCTGGGGACTGGCACAGATACGCAGTATTTT,CASSPLGTGTDTQYF
-,17,TRBV12-5,TRBD1,TRBJ1-1,TGTGCTAGTGGTTTGGCTAAAGGGACAGGACAAAACACTGAAGCTTTCTTT,CASGLAKGTGQNTEAFF
-,15,TRBV19,TRBD1,TRBJ2-7,TGTGCCAGTAGTATCTCCGGGACAGCAACCTACGAGCAGTACTTC,CASSISGTATYEQYF
-,15,TRBV10-2,TRBD1,TRBJ1-4,TGCGCCAGCAGTGACATGGGGACAGGGAAAGAAAAACTGTTTTTT,CASSDMGTGKEKLFF
-,17,TRBV13,TRBD2,TRBJ2-7,TGTGCCAGCAGCTTAGCCGCGGGACTAGCCATATCCTACGAGCAGTACTTC,CASSLAAGLAISYEQYF
-,16,TRBV5-1,TRBD1,TRBJ2-5,TGCGCCAGCAGCTCACCAGGGGGAGAAAGACAAGAGACCCAGTACTTC,CASSSPGGERQETQYF
-,11,TRBV19,-,TRBJ1-1,TGTGCCAGTACAGGGAACACTGAAGCTTTCTTT,CASTGNTEAFF
-,14,TRBV2,-,TRBJ1-4,TGTGCCAGCAGTGAGTCAGGGGAGGGAGAAAAACTGTTTTTT,CASSESGEGEKLFF
-,17,TRBV7-2,-,TRBJ1-3,TGTGCCAGCAGCTTAGCGTTAGGGAGAGTCTCTGGAAACACCATATATTTT,CASSLALGRVSGNTIYF
-,15,TRBV5-1,TRBD1,TRBJ1-2,TGCGCCAGCAGCCCCGGACCTGACAGGGGGGATGGCTACACCTTC,CASSPGPDRGDGYTF
-,14,TRBV27,TRBD2,TRBJ2-4,TGTGCCAGCAGTCCTAGCGGGGACAAAAACATTCAGTACTTC,CASSPSGDKNIQYF
-,18,TRBV5-4,TRBD2,TRBJ2-1,TGTGCCAGCAGCTCCGGGACTAGCGGGAGAGGTACCTACAATGAGCAGTTCTTC,CASSSGTSGRGTYNEQFF
-,17,TRBV9,TRBD2,TRBJ2-2,TGTGCCAGCAGCTTCACCGGGACTAGCGGGAGAGGCGGGGAGCTGTTTTTT,CASSFTGTSGRGGELFF
-,12,TRBV5-4,-,TRBJ1-2,TGTGCCAGCAGCTCAGGGTTATTTGGCTACACCTTC,CASSSGLFGYTF